This T cell receptor beta chain comes out of a study of OX40 agonist ivuxolimab in advanced cancers. Regarding the complete study: The costimulatory receptor OX40 (CD134) was targeted by ivuxolimab, a fully human IgG2 agonistic monoclonal antibody. The monotherapy dose-escalation portion (N of about 57 patients) of the phase I ivuxolimab trial is reported in the paper. The point of sequencing TCRbeta in the periphery was to test whether ivuxolimab changed TCR sequence diversity and drove clonal T-cell expansion. In the dose-escalation cohort, around four fifths of patients were male, and the mean age was around 60 years, with a range of 23 to 79. Patients were allowed to have had prior anti-PD-1, anti-PD-L1 or anti-CTLA-4 therapy, and more than 35% of the dose-escalation patients had been treated with checkpoint inhibitors. Three dose-escalation patients achieved partial responses, one with hepatocellular carcinoma and two with cutaneous melanoma. Of the roughly 54 dose-escalation patients, hepatocellular carcinoma was present in about 20, melanoma in around 15, renal cell carcinoma in 9 and head and neck cancer in 9. Intravenous ivuxolimab was administered to patients every 2 weeks at six dose levels: 0.01, 0.1, 0.3, 1.5, 3 and 10 mg/kg. Overall study results and their limits: After ivuxolimab, more expanded clones were found on average in CD8+ T cells than in CD4+ T cells. At doses from 0.1 to 3.0 mg/kg, clonal expansion was seen in both CD4+ and CD8+ blood T cells between baseline and week 6. In partial responders in the 0.1-3.0 mg/kg groups, normalized peripheral clonal expansion was found to be among the lowest, especially among CD8+ T cells. The antigen specificity of the peripheral T cells that underwent clonal expansion was not determined. Low levels of normalized T-cell clonal expansion were also seen in some nonresponding patients.

A remark on this clone: No cognate antigen has been identified for it. Nothing much larger sits one base from this clone, and base qualities are not available.

For sequencing of the TCRbeta CDR3 region, genomic DNA was extracted from the sorted cells. The immunoSEQ Assay was used for sequencing of TCRbeta CDR3 regions. This immuneACCESS table, as held by TCRdb, lists in-frame sequences with V and J called but not all clones. Of the missing ones, under half trace to an unresolved V gene in checked studies; the others have no known cause. Across this sample there are about 31,000 clones, with approximately 86% seen only once. Jointly, the top ten make up 25% to 40% of the sample. The trial excluded patients who had a history of autoimmune disease or were on systemic immunosuppression. Peripheral blood for TCR sequencing was drawn from every dose cohort at baseline, at cycle 4 day 1 and at cycle 7 day 1. The samples were drawn from a first-in-human, open-label, multicenter phase I dose-escalation trial of ivuxolimab. Adults with locally advanced or metastatic melanoma, renal cell, hepatocellular, or head and neck squamous cell carcinoma were enrolled in the trial. Before TCR sequencing, CD4+ and CD8+ T cells were separately sorted from peripheral blood.

The TCR comes from an adult with an advanced solid tumor such as melanoma, head and neck, liver or kidney cancer. Sequencing used CD4+ or CD8+ T cells sorted from blood, obtained in a trial of the OX40 agonist ivuxolimab.

The CDR3 protein is CASSWDRERGTDTQYF. DNA sequence: TGTGCCAGCAGTTGGGACAGGGAAAGGGGCACAGATACGCAGTATTTT. The receptor chain draws on TRBV28 and TRBJ2-3; 9 central nucleotides agree with TRBD1. Inclusive of the bounding cysteine and phenylalanine, the CDR3 is 16 residues long. Kept here is only the CDR3 DNA, which spans 48 bases and is read in frame from base 1. V and J are trimmed by 4 bases and 1 base, and the gene matches miss 6 bases of the junction. Sequences MDHEN (CDR1) and SYDVKM (CDR2) are obtained from the germline V gene.